This T cell receptor beta chain originates from a study of T cell responses to AZD1222 COVID-19 vaccine. Only a few counts were recorded for this clone. Profiled with immunoSEQ multiplex PCR; TCRdb holds only in-frame clones, not every one. In the table there are around 78,000 clones, 75% to 90% of which are singletons. Per germline, CDR1 SGHTA and CDR2 FQGNSA. The CDR3 is 15 residues long. V lost 5 bases and J lost 2; bases outside the gene matches: 5. This sample comprised peripheral blood, obtained 28 days after the second AZD1222 dose. This receptor was identified in an adult who received the AZD1222 COVID-19 vaccine. The chain links TRBV7-2 to TRBJ1-3; 8 positions agree with TRBD1. This chain's CDR3 is CASSQDRGPGNTIYF. The CDR3 DNA sequence: TGTGCCAGCAGCCAAGACAGGGGCCCTGGAAACACCATATATTTT. Together with reference TRBV7-2 and TRBJ1-3, the CDR3 gives the full variable domain: GAGVSQSPSNKVTEKGKDVELRCDPISGHTALYWYRQSLGQGLEFLIYFQGNSAPDKSGLPSDRFSAERTGGSVSTLTIQRTQQEDSAVYLCASSQDRGPGNTIYFGEGSWLTVV.